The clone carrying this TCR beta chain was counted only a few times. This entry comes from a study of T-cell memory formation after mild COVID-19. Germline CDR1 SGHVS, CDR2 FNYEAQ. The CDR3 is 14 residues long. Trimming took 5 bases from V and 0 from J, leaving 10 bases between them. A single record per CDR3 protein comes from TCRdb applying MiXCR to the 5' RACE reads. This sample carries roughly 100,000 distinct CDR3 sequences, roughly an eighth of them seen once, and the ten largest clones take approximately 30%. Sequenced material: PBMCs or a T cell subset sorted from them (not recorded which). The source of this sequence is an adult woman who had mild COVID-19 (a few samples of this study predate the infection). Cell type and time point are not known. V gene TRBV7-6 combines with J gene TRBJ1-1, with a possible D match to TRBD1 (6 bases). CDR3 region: CASSPGGLNTEAFF. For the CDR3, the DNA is TGTGCCAGCAGCCCCGGGGGGCTGAACACTGAAGCTTTCTTT.